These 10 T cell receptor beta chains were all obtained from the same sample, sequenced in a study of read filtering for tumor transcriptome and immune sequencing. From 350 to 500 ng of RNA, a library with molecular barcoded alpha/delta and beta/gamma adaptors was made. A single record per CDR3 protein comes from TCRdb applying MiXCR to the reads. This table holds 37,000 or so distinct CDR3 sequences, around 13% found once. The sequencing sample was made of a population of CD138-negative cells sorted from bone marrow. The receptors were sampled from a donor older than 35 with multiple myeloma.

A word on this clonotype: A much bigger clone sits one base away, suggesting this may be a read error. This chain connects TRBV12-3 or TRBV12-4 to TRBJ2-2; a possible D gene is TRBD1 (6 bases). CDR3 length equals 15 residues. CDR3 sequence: CASSANRVNTRELFF. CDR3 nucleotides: TGTGCCAGCAGTGCGAACAGGGTGAACACCAGGGAGCTGTTTTTT.

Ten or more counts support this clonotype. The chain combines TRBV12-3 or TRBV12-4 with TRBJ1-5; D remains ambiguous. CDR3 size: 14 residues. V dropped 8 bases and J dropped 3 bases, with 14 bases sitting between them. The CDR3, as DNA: TGTGCCAGCCTGCTCGACTTGCTCAATCAGCCCCAGCATTTT. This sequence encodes CASLLDLLNQPQHF.

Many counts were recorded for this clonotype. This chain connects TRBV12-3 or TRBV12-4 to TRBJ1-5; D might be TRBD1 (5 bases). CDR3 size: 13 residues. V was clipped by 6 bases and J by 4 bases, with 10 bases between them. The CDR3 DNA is TGTGCCAGCAGCAACAGGTCTAATCAGCCCCAGCATTTT. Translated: CASSNRSNQPQHF.

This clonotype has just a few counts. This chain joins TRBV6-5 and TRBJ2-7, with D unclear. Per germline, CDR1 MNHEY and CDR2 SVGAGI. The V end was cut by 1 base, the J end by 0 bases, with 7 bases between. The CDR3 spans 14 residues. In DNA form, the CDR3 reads TGTGCCAGCAGTTACTACGCCAGCTCCTACGAGCAGTACTTC. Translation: CASSYYASSYEQYF.

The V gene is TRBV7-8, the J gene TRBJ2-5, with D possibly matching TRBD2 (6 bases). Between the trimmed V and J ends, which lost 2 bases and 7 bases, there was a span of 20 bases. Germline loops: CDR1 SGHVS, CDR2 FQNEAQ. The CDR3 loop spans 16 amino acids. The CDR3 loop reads CASSLPRVTRVGTQYF. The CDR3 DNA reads TGTGCCAGCAGCTTACCCCGTGTGACTAGAGTCGGGACCCAGTACTTC.

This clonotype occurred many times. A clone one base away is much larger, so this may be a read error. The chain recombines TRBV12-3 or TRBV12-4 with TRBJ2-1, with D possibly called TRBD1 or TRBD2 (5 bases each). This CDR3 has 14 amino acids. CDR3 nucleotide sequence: TGTGCCAGCAGTTTAGTTCCTGGGACCAATGAGCTGTTCTTC. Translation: CASSLVPGTNELFF.

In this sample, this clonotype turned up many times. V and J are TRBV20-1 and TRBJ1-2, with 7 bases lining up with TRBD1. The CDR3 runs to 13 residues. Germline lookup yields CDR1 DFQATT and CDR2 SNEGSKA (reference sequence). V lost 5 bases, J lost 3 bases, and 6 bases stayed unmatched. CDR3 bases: TGCAGTGCTCCCGGACAGGACTACTATGGCTACACCTTC. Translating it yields CSAPGQDYYGYTF.

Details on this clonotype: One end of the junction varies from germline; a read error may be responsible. In DNA, the CDR3 is TGTGCCAACAGCTTAGTCCCAGGGGCACTAAACTCACCCCTCCACTTT. Its protein product is CANSLVPGALNSPLHF. This chain joins TRBV7-2 and TRBJ1-6; D may be TRBD1 (6 bases). The CDR3 has 16 residues. In germline, CDR1 is SGHTA, CDR2 FQGNSA.

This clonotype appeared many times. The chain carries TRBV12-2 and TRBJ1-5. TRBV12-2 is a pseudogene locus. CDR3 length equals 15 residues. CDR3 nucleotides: TGTGCAAGTCGCCCTCGATGTAGAGGGCTGCAGCCCCAGCATTTT. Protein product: CASRPRCRGLQPQHF.

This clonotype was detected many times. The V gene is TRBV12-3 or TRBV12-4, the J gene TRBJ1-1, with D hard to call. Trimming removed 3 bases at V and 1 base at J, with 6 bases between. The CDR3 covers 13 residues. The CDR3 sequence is CASSFLQNTEAFF. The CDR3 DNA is TGTGCCAGCAGTTTTCTACAGAACACTGAAGCTTTCTTT.